This entry lists 18 T cell receptor beta chains sequenced from one sample in a study of blood T cell repertoires in COVID-19. The assay was immunoSEQ multiplex PCR, and TCRdb's table has in-frame clones only and misses some. This table has approximately 250,000 clones, around 87% appearing once. Sequencing used peripheral blood. These receptors all come from a woman aged 60-75 years with COVID-19, enrolled during active disease.

The chain links TRBV10-3 to TRBJ2-1; TRBD2 agrees at 9 bases. This CDR3 contains 19 residues. The trim removed 3 bases at V and 0 bases at J, leaving 12 bases unmatched. Looked up from germline, CDR1 is ENHRY and CDR2 is SYGVKD. This chain's CDR3 is CAISERLAGTGGSYNEQFF. The CDR3 DNA reads TGTGCCATCAGTGAACGGCTAGCGGGAACGGGTGGCTCCTACAATGAGCAGTTCTTC.

The chain is built from TRBV7-3 and TRBJ2-3; possible D gene TRBD2, 5 bases. The CDR3 has 14 amino acids. V was clipped by 3 bases and J by 6 bases, with 13 bases between them. Germline CDR1 SGHTA, CDR2 FQGTGA. The CDR3: CASSFLGVSDTQYF. The DNA of the CDR3 is TGTGCCAGCAGCTTTCTCGGGGTTTCGGATACGCAGTATTTT.

V usage is TRBV7-8 and J usage is TRBJ2-7, with D maybe TRBD1 (6 bases). This CDR3 is built from 12 residues. The ends were cut back, 5 bases at V and 6 bases at J, with 11 bases in the middle. Germline V CDR1 and CDR2: SGHVS, FQNEAQ. CDR3 residues: CASSQGFGEQYF. The CDR3 DNA reads as TGTGCCAGCAGCCAGGGGTTTGGCGAGCAGTACTTC. The full variable domain, rest sourced from reference TRBV7-8 and TRBJ2-7, is GAGVSQSPRYKVAKRGQDVALRCDPISGHVSLFWYQQALGQGPEFLTYFQNEAQLDKSGLPSDRFFAERPEGSVSTLKIQRTQQEDSAVYLCASSQGFGEQYFGPGTRLTVT.

This clone has only a few counts. V usage is TRBV5-1 and J usage is TRBJ1-1, with D possibly being TRBD1 (6 bases). This CDR3 is built from 14 residues. V lost 2 bases and J lost 5, with 13 bases in between. Germline assignment: CDR1 SGHRS and CDR2 YFSETQ. The CDR3 loop reads CASSFKGGDTEAFF. The DNA for the CDR3 is TGCGCCAGCAGCTTTAAAGGGGGTGATACTGAAGCTTTCTTT.

This clone was recorded only once. The gene calls are TRBV19 and TRBJ2-2; 8 nucleotides agree with TRBD2. In germline, CDR1 is LNHDA, CDR2 SQIVND (reference sequence). The CDR3 is 15 amino acids. The V segment lost 4 bases and the J segment 6 bases; nucleotides outside the gene matches: 7. The CDR3 region is CASSTQAGGAGELFF. The DNA for the CDR3 is TGTGCCAGTAGTACCCAGGCGGGGGGTGCCGGGGAGCTGTTTTTT.

This rearrangement joins TRBV11-2 to TRBJ2-1; maybe TRBD1 (6 bases). Trimming left V 5 bases short and J 3 bases short, with 14 bases between. The CDR3 has 15 residues. Germline CDR1 reads SGHAT; CDR2 reads FQNNGV. The CDR3 region is CASSATGSLYNEQFF. The CDR3 region has the DNA TGTGCCAGCAGCGCTACAGGGAGTCTCTACAATGAGCAGTTCTTC.

The CDR3 coding sequence is TGTGCCAGCAGTTTAGCGGGGACCGCCGGTGCTGGCTACACCTTC. Its protein product is CASSLAGTAGAGYTF. The gene calls are TRBV27 and TRBJ1-2, with TRBD1 as a possible D gene (5 bases). The CDR3 length is 15 residues. Deletions cut 2 bases from V and 7 bases from J, with 17 bases between. Germline CDR1 and CDR2: MNHEY and SMNVEV (reference sequence).

The chain has TRBV2 and TRBJ1-1; perhaps TRBD1 as D (5 bases). CDR3 size: 13 residues. CDR1 and CDR2 (germline): SNHLY, FYNNEI. The germline V and J ends were trimmed by 7 bases and 1 base, with 10 bases remaining between them. The CDR3 DNA follows: TGTGCCAGCACCAATAGGGGGAACACTGAAGCTTTCTTT. Translation: CASTNRGNTEAFF.

This clone was detected only once. The chain recombines TRBV10-3 with TRBJ2-7; the match to TRBD1 covers 8 bases. Germline V CDR1 and CDR2: ENHRY, SYGVKD. V shed 6 bases and J 5 bases; nucleotides not matched to a gene: 9. This CDR3 is 14 amino acids long. CDR3 sequence reads: CAIRAKTGADEQYF. The CDR3 nucleotides read TGTGCCATCAGGGCCAAGACAGGGGCGGACGAGCAGTACTTC.

The chain uses TRBV6-5 and TRBJ2-7; 7 nucleotides agree with TRBD2. Trimming cost V 7 bases and J 7 bases; bases outside gene matches: 13. This CDR3 contains 14 residues. The germline V gene encodes CDR1 MNHEY and CDR2 SVGAGI. This chain's CDR3 is CASKPPGGVREQYF. The CDR3 bases are TGTGCCAGCAAACCCCCTGGGGGGGTAAGGGAGCAGTACTTC.

CDR3 sequence: CASSRQGRSNQPQHF. The CDR3 DNA sequence: TGTGCCAGCAGCCGACAGGGGAGAAGCAATCAGCCCCAGCATTTT. This chain connects TRBV28 to TRBJ1-5; 8 bases match TRBD1. This CDR3 contains 15 residues. Looked up from germline, CDR1 is MDHEN and CDR2 is SYDVKM. With 6 bases clipped from V and 1 base from J, the junction kept 5 bases outside the gene matches.

This clone was seen ten or more times. V usage is TRBV4-2 and J usage is TRBJ2-7, with 7 bases matching TRBD2. Germline values: CDR1 LGHNA, CDR2 YNFKEQ. The junction had 9 bases not matched to a gene; V was cut back by 2 bases and J by 2 bases. This CDR3 region has 16 residues. The CDR3 reads CASSQRSGGLPYEQYF. As DNA, the CDR3 is TGTGCCAGCAGCCAAAGATCCGGGGGACTACCCTACGAGCAGTACTTC.

The rearrangement joins TRBV5-5 to TRBJ1-3, with TRBD1 identical over 8 bases. The CDR3 covers 17 residues. Germline V gives CDR1 SGHKS, CDR2 YYEKEE (reference sequence). Trimming removed 5 bases from V and 0 bases from J; junction bases left unmatched: 10. This CDR3 reads CASSIRDRTNSGNTIYF. Here the CDR3 DNA reads TGTGCCAGCAGTATCCGGGACAGGACTAACTCTGGAAACACCATATATTTT.

The gene calls are TRBV5-1 and TRBJ2-1, with TRBD2 identical over 14 bases. The CDR3 extends over 15 amino acids. Trimming cost V 4 bases and J 6 bases; bases outside gene matches: 3. Germline V gene sequence: CDR1 SGHRS, CDR2 YFSETQ. The CDR3, as DNA: TGCGCCAGCAGCAAGGGACTAGCGGGAGTCAATGAGCAGTTCTTC. Translating it yields CASSKGLAGVNEQFF. Full variable domain (outside the CDR3, taken from reference TRBV5-1 and TRBJ2-1): KAGVTQTPRYLIKTRGQQVTLSCSPISGHRSVSWYQQTPGQGLQFLFEYFSETQRNKGNFPGRFSGRQFSNSRSEMNVSTLELGDSALYLCASSKGLAGVNEQFFGPGTRLTVL.

V usage is TRBV6-5 and J usage is TRBJ1-2; D gene uncertain. Trimming took off 0 bases at V and 4 bases at J, with 12 bases between the two ends. This CDR3 contains 15 residues. The germline CDR1 and CDR2 sequences are MNHEY and SVGAGI. The CDR3 sequence: CASSYSTQAVYGYTF. The CDR3 DNA follows: TGTGCCAGCAGTTACTCTACCCAGGCAGTCTATGGCTACACCTTC.

The J gene is TRBJ1-5, the V gene TRBV28, with 8 bases matching TRBD1. V trimming: 6 bases; J trimming: 11 bases; junction bases outside the gene matches: 6. CDR1 and CDR2 (germline): MDHEN, SYDVKM. There are 12 residues in the CDR3. The CDR3 nucleotides are TGTGCCAGCAGAACAGGGGGACCGACCCAGCATTTT. It translates to CASRTGGPTQHF.

The gene calls are TRBV19 and TRBJ1-3, with no clear D. The CDR3 totals 12 residues. V gave up 7 bases and J gave up 7 bases, with 11 bases separating them. CDR1 is LNHDA, CDR2 SQIVND, per germline (reference sequence). CDR3 DNA: TGTGCCAGTATTTCGACGGGGAACACCATATATTTT. Amino acid sequence: CASISTGNTIYF.

The V call is TRBV28, the J call TRBJ2-4; perhaps TRBD2 as D (5 bases). The V end was cut by 2 bases, the J end by 7 bases, with 12 bases between. Germline loops: CDR1 MDHEN, CDR2 SYDVKM. The CDR3 contains 14 residues. CDR3: CASSLSLAENIQYF. CDR3 DNA sequence: TGTGCCAGCAGTTTAAGTCTAGCTGAGAACATTCAGTACTTC. The full variable domain, rest sourced from reference TRBV28 and TRBJ2-4, is DVKVTQSSRYLVKRTGEKVFLECVQDMDHENMFWYRQDPGLGLRLIYFSYDVKMKEKGDIPEGYSVSREKKERFSLILESASTNQTSMYLCASSLSLAENIQYFGAGTRLSVL.